This T cell receptor (beta chain) was observed in a study of T cell changes during pregnancy in multiple sclerosis. Only in-frame clones appear in the TCRdb table, and some are missing; sequencing was by immunoSEQ multiplex PCR. Seen here are some 29,000 clones, approximately 88% observed once, and the top ten hold over 7.5%. The J segment lost 8 bases and the V segment lost 4 bases, leaving 9 bases of the junction unmatched. CDR1 SGHTS and CDR2 YDEGEE come from the germline V gene. This CDR3 is built from 15 residues. The receptor was derived from a female donor with multiple sclerosis, enrolled in a pregnancy study. This sequence joins TRBV5-8 and TRBJ1-4; 9 bases match TRBD1. The sequencing used CD8+ T cells from peripheral blood mononuclear cells, collected before pregnancy. The CDR3 nucleotides read TGTGCCAGCAGCATGACAGGGGGGCCCACGGAAAAACTGTTTTTT. Protein sequence: CASSMTGGPTEKLFF.